This TCR beta chain appears in the sequencing data of a study of cytomegalovirus exposure and HLA in healthy donors. A word on this clone: Its antigen is not known.

V lost 3 bases, J lost 6 bases, and 18 bases lay in between. Germline assignment: CDR1 SGDLS and CDR2 YYNGEE. The CDR3 has 15 amino acids. Primers: 60 Vbeta forward and 13 Jbeta reverse. The repertoire was sequenced with immunoSEQ multiplex PCR; TCRdb's copy has only in-frame clones and lacks some. The sample gives 74,000 or so clones, approximately 71% of which show up once; 2% to 2.5% is in the top ten. Study findings and constraints: Because they were indistinguishable, some V segments, including TRBV6-2 and TRBV6-3, were excluded. Later analysis suggested links between common viral pathogens and several top significant clusters. With high specificity and sensitivity, the classifier reportedly diagnosed cytomegalovirus status.

The sample comprised PBMCs. The TCR sequence derives from a woman in her 30s in good health and CMV-seronegative. This rearrangement joins TRBV9 to TRBJ1-1; a weak D match, TRBD1 (5 bases). The CDR3 is CASSAREGPEAEAFF. CDR3 bases: TGTGCCAGCAGCGCACGGGAGGGGCCCGAGGCTGAAGCTTTCTTT.